This TCR beta chain is drawn from a study of blood T cell repertoires in COVID-19. Enrolment of Seattle patients took place during active infection, and they were followed longitudinally. Original processing methods: How many nucleated cells were present was estimated from reference gene primer amplification. Sequenced by immunoSEQ multiplex PCR; TCRdb stores in-frame clones only, minus some. Clone size and V and J calls were adopted from that table, with D and trimming inferred from the DNA. The repertoire consists of some 240,000 clones, with about 82% occurring once and the leading ten covering about 2.5%. Between the trimmed V and J ends, which lost 4 bases and 6 bases, there was a span of 16 bases. The CDR3 loop spans 15 amino acids. Germline values: CDR1 SNHLY, CDR2 FYNNEI.

J is TRBJ1-5 and V is TRBV2, with a tentative D call TRBD1 (5 bases). The sample comprised peripheral blood. This receptor was obtained from a woman between 70 and 85 years old with COVID-19, enrolled during active disease. CDR3 in amino acids: CASSVIRERGQPQHF. In DNA form, the CDR3 reads TGTGCCAGCAGTGTTATCAGGGAAAGGGGTCAGCCCCAGCATTTT.